Listed here are 25 T cell receptor beta chains from one sample, sequenced in a study of shared clonotypes between healthy human individuals. Sequencing was performed with immunoSEQ multiplex PCR; in TCRdb, only in-frame clones are kept and a portion is missing. The data hold fewer than 650,000 clones, with around 80% observed a single time. Source material: PBMCs. These receptor sequences come from a woman between 40 and 55 years old in good health. Some clones in this sample may be carry-over from other donors' samples.

The chain joins TRBV7-9 to TRBJ2-5; TRBD1 aligns across 8 bases. The germline V gene encodes CDR1 SEHNR and CDR2 FQNEAQ (reference sequence). V dropped 1 base and J dropped 5; count of bases not matched to a gene: 6. This CDR3 is built from 15 residues. The CDR3 spells CASSLEAGGGETQYF. CDR3 nucleotide sequence: TGTGCCAGCAGCTTAGAGGCAGGGGGCGGCGAGACCCAGTACTTC.

This clone was detected only a few times. With a much larger clone just one base away, this may be a read error. The sample has other DNA sequences that encode this CDR3 too. This chain uses TRBV2 with TRBJ1-5; D gene uncertain. Trimming took 4 bases from V and 9 from J, leaving 10 bases between them. Germline V gene data show CDR1 as SNHLY and CDR2 as FYNNEI. The CDR3 length is 12 residues. The CDR3 coding sequence is TGTGCCAGCAGTGTGGGAGGTGGGCCCCAGCATTTT. Encoded protein: CASSVGGGPQHF.

This clone was detected many times. V gene TRBV2 combines with J gene TRBJ2-1; D is unresolved. V lost 8 bases to trimming and J lost 6 bases, with 14 bases between them. Germline values: CDR1 SNHLY, CDR2 FYNNEI. The CDR3 covers 13 residues. CDR3 in DNA: TGTGCCAGCCTTGGCCCTCCGGGCAATGAGCAGTTCTTC. This translates into CASLGPPGNEQFF.

The chain recombines TRBV7-9 with TRBJ2-3; D not certain. CDR3 length equals 13 residues. Deletions cut 5 bases from V and 6 bases from J, with 12 bases between. CDR1 SEHNR and CDR2 FQNEAQ come from the germline V gene (reference sequence). The chain's CDR3 is CASSTQPADTQYF. In DNA, the CDR3 is TGTGCCAGCAGCACCCAACCCGCGGATACGCAGTATTTT.

As to this clone: A far larger clone is one base from this, pointing to a likely read error. The sample carries other DNA sequences with the same CDR3. This chain joins TRBV6-1 and TRBJ1-5; no definite D call. V was cut by 9 bases and J by 0 bases, with 9 bases left in between. Germline V gene sequence: CDR1 MNHNS, CDR2 SASEGT. The length of the CDR3 is 13 residues. The DNA of the CDR3 is TGTGCCAGTAGTCTAAATAGCAATCAGCCCCAGCATTTT. Translated, it gives CASSLNSNQPQHF.

The chain employs TRBV6-1 and TRBJ2-2; TRBD2 matches at 9 bases. V lost 6 bases and J lost 4; bases outside the gene matches: 6. The germline gives CDR1 MNHNS, CDR2 SASEGT. There are 15 residues in the CDR3. CDR3 coding DNA: TGTGCCAGCAGCCCCGTTAGCGGGGGCACCGGGGAGCTGTTTTTT. Its protein product is CASSPVSGGTGELFF.

About this clone: A read error likely explains this, since a far larger clone differs by one base. The rearrangement joins TRBV29-1 to TRBJ2-5, with D maybe TRBD1 (6 bases). The J call may be incorrect, as the DNA end agrees better with TRBJ2-7. The CDR3 length is 14 residues. CDR1 and CDR2 (germline): SQVTM, ANQGSEA. The CDR3 here is CSVGAGLEPYEQYF. The CDR3 DNA follows: TGCAGCGTGGGGGCTGGGCTGGAACCCTACGAGCAGTACTTC.

The genes are TRBV7-2 and TRBJ1-2, with D tentatively TRBD1 (5 bases). Per germline, CDR1 SGHTA and CDR2 FQGNSA. Trimming left V 5 bases short and J 6 bases short, with 19 bases between. This CDR3 has 15 residues. This CDR3 reads CASSLMPGSSDGYTF. The DNA for the CDR3 is TGTGCCAGCAGCCTTATGCCAGGGAGTTCGGATGGCTACACCTTC.

The chain couples TRBV19 to TRBJ2-2; D is possibly TRBD2 (6 bases). The CDR3 covers 16 residues. V was shortened by 6 bases and J by 4 bases, with 18 bases between the two germline ends. Germline CDR1 and CDR2: LNHDA and SQIVND (reference sequence). CDR3 sequence (DNA): TGTGCCAGTAGCCCAAATGGCGGGACCATCACCGGGGAGCTGTTTTTT. It is translated as CASSPNGGTITGELFF. Complete variable domain (other parts from reference TRBV19 and TRBJ2-2): DGGITQSPKYLFRKEGQNVTLSCEQNLNHDAMYWYRQDPGQGLRLIYYSQIVNDFQKGDIAEGYSVSREKKESFPLTVTSAQKNPTAFYLCASSPNGGTITGELFFGEGSRLTVL.

This clone has only one observation. The rearrangement uses TRBV4-2 and TRBJ2-1, with D maybe TRBD2 (5 bases). The CDR3 is 16 residues long. Germline V gene sequence: CDR1 LGHNA, CDR2 YNFKEQ. V lost 1 base to trimming and J lost 4 bases, with 14 bases between them. Here the CDR3 DNA reads TGTGCCAGCAGCCAAGCCTCCTGGGAGACTTACAATGAGCAGTTCTTC. It yields the protein CASSQASWETYNEQFF.

This clone was observed a handful of times. V is TRBV11-1 and J is TRBJ2-3, with 7 bases aligning to TRBD2. The CDR3 runs to 15 residues. CDR1 and CDR2 from the germline V gene are SGHAT and FQDESV (reference sequence). V lost 4 bases to trimming and J lost 1 base; unmatched junction nucleotides: 5. The CDR3 loop reads CASSYSGLGTDTQYF. CDR3 nucleotides: TGTGCCAGCAGCTATAGCGGGCTAGGCACAGATACGCAGTATTTT.

On this clone itself: A far larger clone is only one base removed, so a read error is likely. This sample also contains other DNA sequences that code for the same CDR3. The J gene is TRBJ2-1, the V gene TRBV29-1, with 10 bases aligning to TRBD1. The CDR3 spans 13 residues. Germline V gives CDR1 SQVTM, CDR2 ANQGSEA. J was trimmed by 6 bases and V by 6 bases; bases with no gene match: 5. The CDR3 region has the DNA TGCAGCGTCGGGACAGGGGTGATCAATGAGCAGTTCTTC. Its protein is CSVGTGVINEQFF.

This CDR3 reads CASSRPQEANEKLFF. In nucleotides, the CDR3 is TGTGCCAGTAGTCGGCCACAAGAAGCAAATGAAAAACTGTTTTTT. The chain links TRBV19 to TRBJ1-4; D unresolved. CDR3 length: 15 residues. Germline V gene sequence: CDR1 LNHDA, CDR2 SQIVND (reference sequence). The V end lost 5 bases, the J end lost 5 bases, and 15 bases lay between the germline ends.

In the case of this clone: Other nucleotide sequences from this sample produce the same CDR3. DNA for the CDR3: TGTGCCATCAGTGACGGCAGCTACGAGCAGTACTTC. Translation: CAISDGSYEQYF. This chain uses TRBV10-3 with TRBJ2-7; D not certain. V was pared by 3 bases and J by 3 bases, with 6 bases between. The CDR3 extends over 12 amino acids. Germline V gene lookup returns CDR1 ENHRY and CDR2 SYGVKD.

The chain recombines TRBV5-4 with TRBJ1-1; D is ambiguous. Trimming stripped 0 bases from V and 4 bases from J, with 4 bases between. The CDR3 is made up of 12 amino acids. The germline V gene encodes CDR1 SGHNT and CDR2 YYREEE (reference sequence). The CDR3 DNA is TGTGCCAGCAGCTTGGGTAGCACTGAAGCTTTCTTT. Encoded protein: CASSLGSTEAFF.

This chain connects TRBV4-3 to TRBJ2-1; 7 bases align to TRBD2. Looked up from germline, CDR1 is LGHNA and CDR2 is YSLEER. The CDR3 runs to 16 residues. J was trimmed by 0 bases and V by 7 bases; bases with no gene match: 9. CDR3 nucleotides: TGCGCCAGCAATAACCCGGCGGGAGACTCCTACAATGAGCAGTTCTTC. It codes for CASNNPAGDSYNEQFF.

The chain has TRBV7-9 and TRBJ2-1; 9 bases are shared with TRBD2. With V trimmed by 4 bases and J by 2 bases, 6 bases remained unmatched. CDR3 length equals 16 residues. CDR1 and CDR2 (germline): SEHNR, FQNEAQ (reference sequence). CDR3 amino acids: CASSSAGGIPYNEQFF. The CDR3, as DNA: TGTGCCAGCAGCTCCGCGGGAGGGATCCCCTACAATGAGCAGTTCTTC.

The genes are TRBV7-8 and TRBJ2-6, with D possibly matching TRBD1 (6 bases). The germline CDR1 and CDR2 sequences are SGHVS and FQNEAQ. With 3 bases removed from V and 1 base from J, the gap between germline ends came to 10 bases. The CDR3 has 16 residues. CDR3 nucleotide sequence: TGTGCCAGCAGCTTTATGGGGGCTTCTGGGGCCAACGTCCTGACTTTC. Translating it yields CASSFMGASGANVLTF. Variable domain in full (rest from reference TRBV7-8 and TRBJ2-6): GAGVSQSPRYKVAKRGQDVALRCDPISGHVSLFWYQQALGQGPEFLTYFQNEAQLDKSGLPSDRFFAERPEGSVSTLKIQRTQQEDSAVYLCASSFMGASGANVLTFGAGSRLTVL.

This clone was seen ten or more times. The sample has other DNA sequences that encode this CDR3 too. This chain uses TRBV27 with TRBJ1-2, with D perhaps matching TRBD1 (6 bases). Germline CDR1 reads MNHEY; CDR2 reads SMNVEV (reference sequence). V lost 5 bases, J lost 8 bases, and 18 bases lay in between. The CDR3 runs 14 residues. DNA of the CDR3: TGTGCCAGCAGTCCCGGACAGCTCCCCTCCGGCTACACCTTC. Its protein product is CASSPGQLPSGYTF.

The V call is TRBV27, the J call TRBJ2-7; D is possibly TRBD1 or TRBD2 (5 bases each). Germline-derived CDR1 and CDR2 are MNHEY and SMNVEV (reference sequence). Trimming left V 4 bases short and J 0 bases short, with 16 bases between. The CDR3 spans 16 residues. DNA for the CDR3: TGTGCCAGCAGTTATGGTGGGGGAGATAGCTCCTACGAGCAGTACTTC. It yields the protein CASSYGGGDSSYEQYF.

The chain recombines TRBV2 with TRBJ1-4, with D possibly matching TRBD1 (5 bases). Germline V gives CDR1 SNHLY, CDR2 FYNNEI. Trimming left V 8 bases short and J 5 bases short, with 12 bases between. The CDR3 covers 13 residues. The DNA of the CDR3 is TGTGCCAGCCGCGGGGGTTGGAATGAAAAACTGTTTTTT. It specifies CASRGGWNEKLFF.

The rearrangement uses TRBV28 and TRBJ1-4; TRBD1 matches at 9 bases. Germline lookup yields CDR1 MDHEN and CDR2 SYDVKM. The CDR3 consists of 15 residues. After removal of 4 bases from V and 7 bases from J, the junction contained 7 bases not matched to a gene. The CDR3 DNA is TGTGCCAGCAGTTCACCGGGACAGGGAATTGAAAAACTGTTTTTT. It translates to CASSSPGQGIEKLFF.

The chain carries TRBV29-1 and TRBJ2-1, with D tentatively TRBD2 (6 bases). There are 13 residues in the CDR3. Germline V gene sequence: CDR1 SQVTM, CDR2 ANQGSEA. With 6 bases removed from V and 1 base from J, the gap between germline ends came to 10 bases. The CDR3, as DNA: TGCAGCGTCGGAGGGACGTCCTACAATGAGCAGTTCTTC. Protein: CSVGGTSYNEQFF.

This chain uses TRBV7-2 with TRBJ2-5, with D perhaps TRBD1 (5 bases). Germline assignment: CDR1 SGHTA and CDR2 FQGNSA. The CDR3 is 15 amino acids. Trimming stripped 2 bases from V and 2 bases from J, with 12 bases between. CDR3 DNA sequence: TGTGCCAGCAGCTTAAAGGGGAATATGCAAGAGACCCAGTACTTC. Its translation is CASSLKGNMQETQYF.

The chain uses TRBV5-4 and TRBJ2-1; unclear D gene. V gave up 4 bases and J gave up 5 bases, with 13 bases separating them. Germline V gives CDR1 SGHNT, CDR2 YYREEE (reference sequence). The CDR3 spans 14 residues. The CDR3 protein is CASSPKGADNEQFF. For the CDR3, the DNA is TGTGCCAGCAGCCCGAAAGGTGCGGACAATGAGCAGTTCTTC.